This T cell receptor (beta chain) comes out of a study of CD8 T cells in Susac syndrome. Looking at the study overall: There were Susac syndrome patients who were therapy-naive at blood draw, others on corticosteroids, and others on intravenous immunoglobulin alone.

RNA, at about 0.45 to 1 ug, was reverse transcribed with random hexamers. Amplification of TCR beta CDR3 across 54 Vbeta and 13 Jbeta was performed with immunoSEQ multiplex PCR. TCRdb reprocessed the immunoSEQ multiplex PCR reads via MiXCR and lists one record per CDR3 protein. The sample records 100,000 to 150,000 distinct CDR3 sequences, 90% to 95% being singletons. Trimming took 4 bases from V and 2 from J, leaving 6 bases between them. The CDR3 consists of 13 residues. CDR1 and CDR2 (germline): MGHDK, SYGVNS. The J gene is TRBJ1-5, the V gene TRBV25-1, with no clear D. The receptor comes from a human donor with Susac syndrome. The sequenced material came from CD8+ T cells from PBMCs. CDR3 nucleotides: TGTGCCAGCAGTGCGCCGGGCAATCAGCCCCAGCATTTT. This translates into CASSAPGNQPQHF. Drawing the rest from reference TRBV25-1 and TRBJ1-5, the complete variable domain is EADIYQTPRYLVIGTGKKITLECSQTMGHDKMYWYQQDPGMELHLIHYSYGVNSTEKGDLSSESTVSRIRTEHFPLTLESARPSHTSQYLCASSAPGNQPQHFGDGTRLSIL.